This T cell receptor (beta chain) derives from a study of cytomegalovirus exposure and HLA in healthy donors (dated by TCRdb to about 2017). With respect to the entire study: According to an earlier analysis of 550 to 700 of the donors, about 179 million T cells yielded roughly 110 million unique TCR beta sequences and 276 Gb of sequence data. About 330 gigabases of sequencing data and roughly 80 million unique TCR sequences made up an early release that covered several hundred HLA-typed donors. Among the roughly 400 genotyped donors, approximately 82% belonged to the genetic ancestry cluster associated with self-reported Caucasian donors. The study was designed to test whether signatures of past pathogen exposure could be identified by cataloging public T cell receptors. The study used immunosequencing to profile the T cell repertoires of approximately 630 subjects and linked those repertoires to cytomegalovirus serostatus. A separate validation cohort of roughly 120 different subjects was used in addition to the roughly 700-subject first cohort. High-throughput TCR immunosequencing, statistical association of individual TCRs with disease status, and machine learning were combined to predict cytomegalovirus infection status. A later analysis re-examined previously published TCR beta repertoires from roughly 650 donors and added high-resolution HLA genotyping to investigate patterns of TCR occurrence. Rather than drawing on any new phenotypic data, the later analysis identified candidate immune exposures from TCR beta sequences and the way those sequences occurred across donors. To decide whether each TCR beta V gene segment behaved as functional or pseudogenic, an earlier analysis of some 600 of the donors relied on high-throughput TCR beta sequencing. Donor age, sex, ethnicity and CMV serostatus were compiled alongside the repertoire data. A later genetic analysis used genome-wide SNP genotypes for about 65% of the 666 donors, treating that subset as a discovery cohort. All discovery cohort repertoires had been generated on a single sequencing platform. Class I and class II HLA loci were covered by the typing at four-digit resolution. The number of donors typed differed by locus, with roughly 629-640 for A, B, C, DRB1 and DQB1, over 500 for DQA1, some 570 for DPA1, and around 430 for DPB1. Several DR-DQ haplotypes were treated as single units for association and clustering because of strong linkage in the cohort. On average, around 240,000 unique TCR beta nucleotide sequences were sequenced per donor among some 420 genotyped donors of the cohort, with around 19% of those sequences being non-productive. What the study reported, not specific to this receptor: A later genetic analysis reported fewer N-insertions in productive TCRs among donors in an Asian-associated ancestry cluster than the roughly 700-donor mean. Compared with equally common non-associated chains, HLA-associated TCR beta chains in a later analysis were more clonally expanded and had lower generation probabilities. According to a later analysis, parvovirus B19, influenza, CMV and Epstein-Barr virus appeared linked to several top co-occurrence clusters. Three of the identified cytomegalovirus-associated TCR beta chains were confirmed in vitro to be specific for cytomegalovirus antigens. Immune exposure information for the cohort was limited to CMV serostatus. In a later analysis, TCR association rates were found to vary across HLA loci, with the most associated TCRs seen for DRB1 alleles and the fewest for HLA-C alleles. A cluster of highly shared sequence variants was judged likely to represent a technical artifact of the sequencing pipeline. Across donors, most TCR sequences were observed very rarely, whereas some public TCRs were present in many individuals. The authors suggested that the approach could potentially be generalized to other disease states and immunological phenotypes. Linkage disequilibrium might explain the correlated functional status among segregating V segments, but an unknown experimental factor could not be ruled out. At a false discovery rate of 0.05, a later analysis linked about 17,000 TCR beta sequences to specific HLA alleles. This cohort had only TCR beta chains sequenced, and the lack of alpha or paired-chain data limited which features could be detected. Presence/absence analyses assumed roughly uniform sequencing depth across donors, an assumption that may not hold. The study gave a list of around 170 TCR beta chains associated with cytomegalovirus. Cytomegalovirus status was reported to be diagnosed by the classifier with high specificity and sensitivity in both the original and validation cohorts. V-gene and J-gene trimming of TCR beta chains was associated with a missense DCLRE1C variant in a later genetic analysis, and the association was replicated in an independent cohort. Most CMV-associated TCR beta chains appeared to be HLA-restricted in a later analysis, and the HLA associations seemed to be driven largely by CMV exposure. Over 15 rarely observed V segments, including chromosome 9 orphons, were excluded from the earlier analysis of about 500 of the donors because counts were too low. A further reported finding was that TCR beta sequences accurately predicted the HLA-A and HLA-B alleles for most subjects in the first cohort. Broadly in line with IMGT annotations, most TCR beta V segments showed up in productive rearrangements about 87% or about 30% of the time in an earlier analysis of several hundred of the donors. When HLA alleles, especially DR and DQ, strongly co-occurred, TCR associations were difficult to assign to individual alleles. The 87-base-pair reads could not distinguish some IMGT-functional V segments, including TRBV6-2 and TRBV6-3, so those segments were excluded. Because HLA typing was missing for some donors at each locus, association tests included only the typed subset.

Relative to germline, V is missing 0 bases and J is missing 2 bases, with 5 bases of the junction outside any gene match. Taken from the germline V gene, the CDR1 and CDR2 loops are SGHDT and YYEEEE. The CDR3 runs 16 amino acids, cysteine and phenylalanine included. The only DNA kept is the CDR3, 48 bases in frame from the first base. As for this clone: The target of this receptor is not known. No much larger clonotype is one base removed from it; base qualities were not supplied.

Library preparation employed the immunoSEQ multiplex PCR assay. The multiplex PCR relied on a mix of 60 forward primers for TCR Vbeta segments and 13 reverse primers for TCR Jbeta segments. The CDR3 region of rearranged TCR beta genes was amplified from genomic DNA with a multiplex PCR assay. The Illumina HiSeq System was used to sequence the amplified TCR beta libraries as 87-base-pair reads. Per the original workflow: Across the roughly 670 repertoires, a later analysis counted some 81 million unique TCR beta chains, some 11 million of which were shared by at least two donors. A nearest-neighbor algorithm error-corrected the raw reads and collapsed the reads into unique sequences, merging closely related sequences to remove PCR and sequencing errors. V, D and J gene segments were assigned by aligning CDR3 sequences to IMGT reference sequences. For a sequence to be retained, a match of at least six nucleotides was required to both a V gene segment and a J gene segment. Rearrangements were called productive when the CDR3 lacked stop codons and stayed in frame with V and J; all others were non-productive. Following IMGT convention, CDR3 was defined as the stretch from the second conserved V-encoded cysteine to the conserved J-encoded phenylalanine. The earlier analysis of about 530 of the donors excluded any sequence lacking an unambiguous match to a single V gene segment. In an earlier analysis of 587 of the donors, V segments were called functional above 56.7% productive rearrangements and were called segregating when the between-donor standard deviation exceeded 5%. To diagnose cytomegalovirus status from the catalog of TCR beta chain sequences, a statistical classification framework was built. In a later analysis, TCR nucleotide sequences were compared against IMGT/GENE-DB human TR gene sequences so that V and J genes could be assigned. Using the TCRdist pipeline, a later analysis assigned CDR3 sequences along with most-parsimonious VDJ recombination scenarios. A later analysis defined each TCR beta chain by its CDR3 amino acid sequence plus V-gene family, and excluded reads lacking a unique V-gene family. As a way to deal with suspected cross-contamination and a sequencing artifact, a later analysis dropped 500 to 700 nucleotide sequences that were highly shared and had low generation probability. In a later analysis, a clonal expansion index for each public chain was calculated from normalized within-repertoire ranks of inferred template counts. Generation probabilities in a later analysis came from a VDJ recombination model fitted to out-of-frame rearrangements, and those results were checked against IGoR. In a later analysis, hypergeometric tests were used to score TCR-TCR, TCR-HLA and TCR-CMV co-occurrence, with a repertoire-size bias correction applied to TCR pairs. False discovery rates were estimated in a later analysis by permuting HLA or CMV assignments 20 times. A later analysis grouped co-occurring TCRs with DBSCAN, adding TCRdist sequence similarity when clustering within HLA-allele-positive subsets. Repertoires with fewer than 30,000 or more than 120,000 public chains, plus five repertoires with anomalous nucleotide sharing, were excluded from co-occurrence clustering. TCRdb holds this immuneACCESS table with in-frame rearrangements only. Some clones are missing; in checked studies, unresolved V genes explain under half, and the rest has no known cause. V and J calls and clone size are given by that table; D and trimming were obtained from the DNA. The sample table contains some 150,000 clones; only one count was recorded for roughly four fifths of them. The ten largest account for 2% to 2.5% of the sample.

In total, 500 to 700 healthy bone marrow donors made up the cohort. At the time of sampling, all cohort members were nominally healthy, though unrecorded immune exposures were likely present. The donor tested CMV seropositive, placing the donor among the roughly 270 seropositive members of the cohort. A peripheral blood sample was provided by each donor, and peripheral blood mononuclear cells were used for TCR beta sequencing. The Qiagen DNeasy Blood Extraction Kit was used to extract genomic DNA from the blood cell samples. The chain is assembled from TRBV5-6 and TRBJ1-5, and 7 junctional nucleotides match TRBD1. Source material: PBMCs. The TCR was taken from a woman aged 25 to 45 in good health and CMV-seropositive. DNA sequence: TGTGCCAGCAGCTTGGAAGGGGGCGCCGGCAATCAGCCCCAGCATTTT. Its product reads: CASSLEGGAGNQPQHF.